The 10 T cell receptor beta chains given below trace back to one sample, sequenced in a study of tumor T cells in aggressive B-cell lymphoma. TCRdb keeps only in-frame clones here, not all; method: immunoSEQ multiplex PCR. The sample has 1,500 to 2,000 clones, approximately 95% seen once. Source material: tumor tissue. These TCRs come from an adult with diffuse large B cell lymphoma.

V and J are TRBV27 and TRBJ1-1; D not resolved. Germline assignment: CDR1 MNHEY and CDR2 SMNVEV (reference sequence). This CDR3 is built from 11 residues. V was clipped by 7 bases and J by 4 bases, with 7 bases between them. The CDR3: CASKRGTEAFF. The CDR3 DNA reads TGTGCCAGCAAACGGGGCACTGAAGCTTTCTTT.

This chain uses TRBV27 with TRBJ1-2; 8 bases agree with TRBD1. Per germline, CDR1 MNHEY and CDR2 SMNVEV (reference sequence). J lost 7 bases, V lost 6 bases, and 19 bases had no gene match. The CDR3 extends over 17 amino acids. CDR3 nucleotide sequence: TGTGCCAGCAGCCCGGTGGAACAGGGGGTATACTTGGGTGGCTACACCTTC. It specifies CASSPVEQGVYLGGYTF.

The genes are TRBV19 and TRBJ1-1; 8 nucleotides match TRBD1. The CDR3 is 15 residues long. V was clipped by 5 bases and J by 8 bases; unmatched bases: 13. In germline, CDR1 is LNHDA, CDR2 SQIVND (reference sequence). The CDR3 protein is CASSWSTGVAMEAFF. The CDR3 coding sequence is TGTGCCAGTAGTTGGTCGACAGGGGTTGCAATGGAAGCTTTCTTT. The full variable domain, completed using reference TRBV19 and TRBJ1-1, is DGGITQSPKYLFRKEGQNVTLSCEQNLNHDAMYWYRQDPGQGLRLIYYSQIVNDFQKGDIAEGYSVSREKKESFPLTVTSAQKNPTAFYLCASSWSTGVAMEAFFGQGTRLTVV.

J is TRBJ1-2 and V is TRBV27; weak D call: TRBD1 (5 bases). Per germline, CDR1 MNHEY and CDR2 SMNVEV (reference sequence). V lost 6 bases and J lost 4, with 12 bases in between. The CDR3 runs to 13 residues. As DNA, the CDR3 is TGTGCCAGCAGCCCCGACAGCCTCTATGGCTACACCTTC. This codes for CASSPDSLYGYTF.

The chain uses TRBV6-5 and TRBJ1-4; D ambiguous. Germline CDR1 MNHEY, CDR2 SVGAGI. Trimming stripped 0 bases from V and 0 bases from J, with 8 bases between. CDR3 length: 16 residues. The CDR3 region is CASSYSTVPTNEKLFF. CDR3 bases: TGTGCCAGCAGTTACTCGACTGTCCCAACTAATGAAAAACTGTTTTTT.

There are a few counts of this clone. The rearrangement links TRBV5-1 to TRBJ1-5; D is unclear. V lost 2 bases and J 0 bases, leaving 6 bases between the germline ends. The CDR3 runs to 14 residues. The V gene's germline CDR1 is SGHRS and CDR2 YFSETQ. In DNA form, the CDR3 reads TGCGCCAGCAGCTTAGGAGTTAGCAATCAGCCCCAGCATTTT. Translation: CASSLGVSNQPQHF.

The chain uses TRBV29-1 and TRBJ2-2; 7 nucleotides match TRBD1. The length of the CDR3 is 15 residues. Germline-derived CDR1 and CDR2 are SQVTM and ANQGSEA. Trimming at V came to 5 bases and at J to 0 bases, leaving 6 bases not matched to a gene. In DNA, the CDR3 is TGCAGCGTTTCCGGGACAGTGACGAACACCGGGGAGCTGTTTTTT. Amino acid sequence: CSVSGTVTNTGELFF.

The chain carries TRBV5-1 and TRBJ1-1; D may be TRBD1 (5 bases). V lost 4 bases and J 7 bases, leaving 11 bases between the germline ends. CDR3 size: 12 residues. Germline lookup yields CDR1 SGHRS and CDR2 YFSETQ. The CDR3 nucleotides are TGCGCCAGCAGCGACATACAGGTTGAAGCTTTCTTT. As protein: CASSDIQVEAFF.

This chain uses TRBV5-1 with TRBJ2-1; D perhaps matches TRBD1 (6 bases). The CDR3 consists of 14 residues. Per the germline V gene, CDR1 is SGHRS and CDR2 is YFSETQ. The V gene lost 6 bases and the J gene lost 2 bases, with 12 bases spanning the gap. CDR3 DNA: TGCGCCAGCACCAGCGGACAGACCTACAATGAGCAGTTCTTC. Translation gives CASTSGQTYNEQFF.

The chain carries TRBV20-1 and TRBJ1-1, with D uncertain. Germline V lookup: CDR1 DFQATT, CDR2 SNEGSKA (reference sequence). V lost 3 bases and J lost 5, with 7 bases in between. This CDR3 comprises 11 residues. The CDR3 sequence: CSAREETEAFF. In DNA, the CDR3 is TGCAGTGCTAGGGAGGAGACTGAAGCTTTCTTT.